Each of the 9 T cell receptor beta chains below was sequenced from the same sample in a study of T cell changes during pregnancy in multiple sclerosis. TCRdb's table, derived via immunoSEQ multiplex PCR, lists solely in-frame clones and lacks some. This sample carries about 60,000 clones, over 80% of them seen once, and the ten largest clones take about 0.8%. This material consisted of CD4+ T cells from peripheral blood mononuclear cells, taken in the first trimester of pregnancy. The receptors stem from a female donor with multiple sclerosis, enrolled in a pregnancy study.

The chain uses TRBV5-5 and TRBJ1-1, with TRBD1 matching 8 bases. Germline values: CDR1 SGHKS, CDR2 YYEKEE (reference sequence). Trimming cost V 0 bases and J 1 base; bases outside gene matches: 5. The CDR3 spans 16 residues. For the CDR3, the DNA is TGTGCCAGCAGCTTGGGGCCGACAGGGGCGAACACTGAAGCTTTCTTT. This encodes CASSLGPTGANTEAFF.

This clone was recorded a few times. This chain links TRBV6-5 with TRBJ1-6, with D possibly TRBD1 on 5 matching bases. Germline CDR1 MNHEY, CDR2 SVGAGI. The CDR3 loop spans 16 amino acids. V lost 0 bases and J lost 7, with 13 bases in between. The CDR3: CASSYSRGDSNSPLHF. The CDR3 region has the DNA TGTGCCAGCAGTTACTCGCGGGGGGATTCGAATTCACCCCTCCACTTT.

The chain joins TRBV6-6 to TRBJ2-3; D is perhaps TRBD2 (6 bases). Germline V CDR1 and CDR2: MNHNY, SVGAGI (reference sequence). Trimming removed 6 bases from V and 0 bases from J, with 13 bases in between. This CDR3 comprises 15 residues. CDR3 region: CASSRYGGSTDTQYF. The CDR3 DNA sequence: TGTGCCAGCAGCAGGTACGGGGGAAGCACAGATACGCAGTATTTT.

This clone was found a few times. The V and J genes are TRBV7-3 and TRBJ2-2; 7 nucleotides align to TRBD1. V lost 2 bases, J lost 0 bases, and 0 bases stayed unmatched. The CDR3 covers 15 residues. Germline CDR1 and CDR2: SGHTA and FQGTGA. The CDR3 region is CASSLQGANTGELFF. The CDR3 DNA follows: TGTGCCAGCAGCTTACAGGGGGCGAACACCGGGGAGCTGTTTTTT.

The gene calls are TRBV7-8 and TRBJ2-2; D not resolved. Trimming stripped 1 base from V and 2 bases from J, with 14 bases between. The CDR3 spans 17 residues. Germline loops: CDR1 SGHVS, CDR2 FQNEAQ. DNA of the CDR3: TGTGCCAGCAGCTTAGGGCTATATAGGAGCAACACCGGGGAGCTGTTTTTT. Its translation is CASSLGLYRSNTGELFF.

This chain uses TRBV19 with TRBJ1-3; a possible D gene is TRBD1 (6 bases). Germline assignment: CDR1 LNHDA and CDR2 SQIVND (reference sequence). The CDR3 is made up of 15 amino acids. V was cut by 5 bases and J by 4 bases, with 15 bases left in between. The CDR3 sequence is CASSARTVYGNTIYF. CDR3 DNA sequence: TGTGCCAGTAGTGCACGGACAGTGTACGGAAACACCATATATTTT.

The CDR3: CAWRMLRGRNTGELFF. As DNA, the CDR3 is TGTGCCTGGAGAATGTTGAGGGGGAGGAACACCGGGGAGCTGTTTTTT. The chain links TRBV30 to TRBJ2-2; D is possibly TRBD1 (6 bases). Trimming cost V 3 bases and J 1 base, with 15 bases left between them. Germline V gene lookup returns CDR1 GTSNPN and CDR2 SVGIG (reference sequence). This CDR3 contains 16 residues.

For the CDR3, the DNA is TGTGCCAGCAGCCGTCCCGGGACAGGGGAAGATGGCTACACCTTC. This encodes CASSRPGTGEDGYTF. V usage is TRBV6-6 and J usage is TRBJ1-2, with 10 bases that match TRBD1. This CDR3 contains 15 residues. The ends lost 6 bases at V and 6 bases at J; junction bases unmatched: 10. Germline V gene data show CDR1 as MNHNY and CDR2 as SVGAGI (reference sequence).

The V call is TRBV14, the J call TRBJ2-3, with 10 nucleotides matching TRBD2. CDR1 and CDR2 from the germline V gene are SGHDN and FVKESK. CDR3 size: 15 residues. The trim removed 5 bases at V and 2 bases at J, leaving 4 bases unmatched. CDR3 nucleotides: TGTGCCAGCAGCTTGACTAGCGGGTACACAGATACGCAGTATTTT. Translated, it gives CASSLTSGYTDTQYF.